The next 32 T cell receptor beta chains were all read from a single sample in a study of cytomegalovirus exposure and HLA in healthy donors. The primer mix had 60 Vbeta and 13 Jbeta primers. Profiling relied on immunoSEQ multiplex PCR, and the TCRdb table lists in-frame clones only, not all of them. The repertoire consists of under 150,000 clones, with over 60% occurring once and the leading ten covering approximately 5%. Sequences were obtained from PBMCs. The source of these receptors is a woman aged 45-60 years in good health and CMV-seronegative.

CDR3 DNA sequence: TGTGCCAGCAGCGACCCGCGGGAACAAGAGACCCAGTACTTC. It specifies CASSDPREQETQYF. The gene calls are TRBV4-2 and TRBJ2-5, with D perhaps matching TRBD2 (6 bases). V dropped 5 bases and J dropped 2 bases, with 12 bases sitting between them. This CDR3 contains 14 residues. Per the germline V gene, CDR1 is LGHNA and CDR2 is YNFKEQ.

The chain is built from TRBV7-2 and TRBJ2-3; possibly TRBD2 for D (5 bases). Trimming cost V 1 base and J 5 bases, with 13 bases left between them. CDR3 size: 15 residues. Germline V gene data show CDR1 as SGHTA and CDR2 as FQGNSA. Here the CDR3 DNA reads TGTGCCAGCAGCTTAGACAGCGGAATTGGAGATACGCAGTATTTT. It is translated as CASSLDSGIGDTQYF.

CDR3 region: CASSPGLAGGNRPTGELFF. DNA of the CDR3: TGTGCCAGCAGCCCAGGACTAGCGGGGGGGAATAGACCCACCGGGGAGCTGTTTTTT. The chain links TRBV11-2 to TRBJ2-2; TRBD2 agrees at 15 bases. Germline V CDR1 and CDR2: SGHAT, FQNNGV. CDR3 length equals 19 residues. V trimming: 5 bases; J trimming: 4 bases; junction bases outside the gene matches: 11.

This chain connects TRBV28 to TRBJ2-7; D is possibly TRBD2 (6 bases). Between the trimmed V and J ends, which lost 6 bases and 3 bases, there was a span of 15 bases. CDR3 size: 14 residues. Germline V lookup: CDR1 MDHEN, CDR2 SYDVKM. The CDR3: CASRRAGINYEQYF. The CDR3 DNA sequence: TGTGCCAGCAGGCGGGCGGGGATAAACTACGAGCAGTACTTC.

CDR3 region: CASSVTGGSNQPQHF. CDR3 nucleotide sequence: TGTGCCAGCAGCGTGACAGGGGGTAGCAATCAGCCCCAGCATTTT. The V and J genes are TRBV9 and TRBJ1-5, with TRBD1 matching 9 bases. The CDR3 covers 15 residues. Trimming removed 2 bases from V and 0 bases from J; junction bases left unmatched: 0. CDR1 is SGDLS and CDR2 is YYNGEE in the germline V gene.

This clone was seen a few times. This sequence joins TRBV6-5 and TRBJ1-3; D gene unclear. Looked up from germline, CDR1 is MNHEY and CDR2 is SVGAGI. The CDR3 consists of 11 residues. The V and J ends lost 7 bases and 11 bases respectively, with 12 bases between them. CDR3 sequence reads: CASMGGRAIYF. As DNA, the CDR3 is TGTGCCAGCATGGGTGGGAGAGCCATATATTTT.

Only a few counts were recorded for this clone. The chain is built from TRBV27 and TRBJ1-5, with 10 nucleotides matching TRBD1. V lost 6 bases and J lost 7; bases outside the gene matches: 6. Germline V CDR1 and CDR2: MNHEY, SMNVEV (reference sequence). There are 14 residues in the CDR3. The CDR3 protein is CASSRTGGDQPQHF. For the CDR3, the DNA is TGTGCCAGCAGCCGGACAGGGGGAGACCAGCCCCAGCATTTT.

The chain employs TRBV11-2 and TRBJ2-2; 9 bases are shared with TRBD1. CDR1 and CDR2 (germline): SGHAT, FQNNGV. The CDR3 is 15 residues long. V was clipped by 5 bases and J by 7 bases; unmatched bases: 8. CDR3 bases: TGTGCCAGCAGCACAAGACAGGGGGTGGACGGGGAGCTGTTTTTT. Its translation: CASSTRQGVDGELFF.

The J gene is TRBJ1-1, the V gene TRBV30; TRBD1 matches at 9 bases. The germline CDR1 and CDR2 sequences are GTSNPN and SVGIG (reference sequence). This CDR3 contains 17 residues. V shed 2 bases, J shed 2 bases, and the junction held 12 bases outside the gene matches. Here the CDR3 DNA reads TGTGCCTGGAGTTCGATTGTCCGGGACAGGGAAAACACTGAAGCTTTCTTT. Its protein is CAWSSIVRDRENTEAFF.

The chain uses TRBV7-2 and TRBJ1-6, with D unclear. V was cut by 2 bases and J by 8 bases, with 13 bases left in between. The germline gives CDR1 SGHTA, CDR2 FQGNSA. This CDR3 is built from 15 residues. CDR3 loop: CASSLTGLRDSPLHF. In DNA form, the CDR3 reads TGTGCCAGCAGCTTAACCGGATTGAGGGATTCACCCCTCCACTTT.

The CDR3 spells CASSIDYGTGGYGYTF. CDR3 coding DNA: TGTGCCAGTAGTATAGACTATGGGACAGGCGGCTATGGCTACACCTTC. V usage is TRBV19 and J usage is TRBJ1-2; 8 bases match TRBD1. CDR3 length: 16 residues. Trimming removed 0 bases from V and 4 bases from J; junction bases left unmatched: 7. Germline CDR1 is LNHDA and CDR2 is SQIVND (reference sequence). Supplemented by reference TRBV19 and TRBJ1-2, the full variable domain reads DGGITQSPKYLFRKEGQNVTLSCEQNLNHDAMYWYRQDPGQGLRLIYYSQIVNDFQKGDIAEGYSVSREKKESFPLTVTSAQKNPTAFYLCASSIDYGTGGYGYTFGSGTRLTVV.

The chain joins TRBV11-1 to TRBJ2-5, with 10 bases identical to TRBD1. The J segment lost 7 bases and the V segment lost 1 base, leaving 6 bases of the junction unmatched. The CDR3 is 15 residues long. Germline V gene data show CDR1 as SGHAT and CDR2 as FQDESV (reference sequence). The DNA for the CDR3 is TGTGCCAGCAGCTTAGGACAGGGGGCCGCGGGGACCCAGTACTTC. Protein: CASSLGQGAAGTQYF. Using reference TRBV11-1 and TRBJ2-5 for the parts outside the CDR3, the full variable domain is EAEVAQSPRYKITEKSQAVAFWCDPISGHATLYWYRQILGQGPELLVQFQDESVVDDSQLPKDRFSAERLKGVDSTLKIQPAELGDSAMYLCASSLGQGAAGTQYFGPGTRLLVL.

The rearrangement links TRBV9 to TRBJ2-5; 9 nucleotides line up with TRBD1. The V segment lost 4 bases and the J segment 5 bases; nucleotides outside the gene matches: 12. CDR3 length: 16 amino acids. In germline, CDR1 is SGDLS, CDR2 YYNGEE. Here the CDR3 reads CASSPSSWDRAETQYF. The DNA for the CDR3 is TGTGCCAGCAGCCCCAGCTCTTGGGACAGGGCGGAGACCCAGTACTTC.

This chain joins TRBV6-1 and TRBJ1-1; D is perhaps TRBD1 (6 bases). Germline V lookup: CDR1 MNHNS, CDR2 SASEGT. This CDR3 has 14 residues. Trimming pared 6 bases from V and 3 bases from J, leaving 14 bases between. The CDR3 here is CASSLSGQYTEAFF. CDR3 bases: TGTGCCAGCAGCCTTTCAGGACAGTACACTGAAGCTTTCTTT.

This rearrangement joins TRBV6-6 to TRBJ2-7; weak D call: TRBD1 (5 bases). V dropped 1 base and J dropped 2 bases, with 9 bases sitting between them. This CDR3 is 14 amino acids long. Germline V CDR1 and CDR2: MNHNY, SVGAGI (reference sequence). CDR3 bases: TGTGCCAGCAGTTACTACCAGGGCACCTACGAGCAGTACTTC. Amino acids: CASSYYQGTYEQYF.

CDR3 nucleotide sequence: TGTGCCAGCAGCGTAGCAGGGGCTGGCCAGCCCCAGCATTTT. Protein: CASSVAGAGQPQHF. This chain connects TRBV9 to TRBJ1-5; D might be TRBD1 (6 bases). Germline loops: CDR1 SGDLS, CDR2 YYNGEE. The CDR3 is 14 residues long. The V and J ends lost 0 bases and 7 bases respectively, with 11 bases between them.

J is TRBJ2-1 and V is TRBV6-4; 8 positions match TRBD2. V lost 0 bases to trimming and J lost 4 bases; unmatched junction nucleotides: 5. CDR1 MRHNA and CDR2 SNTAGT come from the germline V gene. The CDR3 length is 16 residues. The CDR3 spells CASSDSSTSEYNEQFF. CDR3 nucleotides: TGTGCCAGCAGTGACTCTTCGACTAGCGAGTACAATGAGCAGTTCTTC.

The count of this clone is one. The chain has TRBV10-3 and TRBJ2-1, with 10 bases matching TRBD2. V shed 5 bases and J 5 bases; nucleotides not matched to a gene: 3. Germline V gene lookup returns CDR1 ENHRY and CDR2 SYGVKD. The CDR3 contains 14 residues. This chain's CDR3 is CAISQSGGDNEQFF. CDR3 DNA: TGTGCCATCAGTCAAAGCGGGGGGGACAATGAGCAGTTCTTC.

The sample holds a few counts of this clone. The CDR3, as DNA: TGTGCCAGCAGTTCCTTGAGGATTTCCTACGAGCAGTACTTC. Translating it yields CASSSLRISYEQYF. The rearrangement uses TRBV2 and TRBJ2-7; D gene uncertain. From germline, CDR1 is SNHLY and CDR2 FYNNEI. The CDR3 covers 14 residues. Deletions cut 5 bases from V and 1 base from J, with 12 bases between.

The chain links TRBV9 to TRBJ2-3; a possible D gene is TRBD2 (6 bases). The CDR3 totals 14 residues. Trimming stripped 2 bases from V and 2 bases from J, with 9 bases between. Germline values: CDR1 SGDLS, CDR2 YYNGEE. As DNA, the CDR3 is TGTGCCAGCAGCGTGGGGGGTTTCACAGATACGCAGTATTTT. It is translated as CASSVGGFTDTQYF.

The chain has TRBV7-2 and TRBJ1-4, with D unresolved. The CDR3 sequence is 16 residues long. Germline V CDR1 and CDR2: SGHTA, FQGNSA. The ends were cut back, 5 bases at V and 2 bases at J, with 15 bases in the middle. The chain's CDR3 is CASSRFAARTNEKLFF. The CDR3 DNA sequence: TGTGCCAGCAGCCGATTCGCGGCACGGACTAATGAAAAACTGTTTTTT.

This chain uses TRBV15 with TRBJ2-3, with 9 nucleotides matching TRBD1. V lost 4 bases to trimming and J lost 5 bases; unmatched junction nucleotides: 7. This CDR3 comprises 15 residues. CDR1 and CDR2 (germline): LNHNV, YYDKDF (reference sequence). CDR3 amino acids: CATSTNRGPGDTQYF. Written as DNA, the CDR3 is TGTGCCACCAGCACTAACAGGGGGCCGGGAGATACGCAGTATTTT.

This clone was seen once. The J gene is TRBJ2-2, the V gene TRBV9; TRBD2 matches at 9 bases. CDR3 size: 16 residues. Germline CDR1 reads SGDLS; CDR2 reads YYNGEE. The ends lost 2 bases at V and 0 bases at J; junction bases unmatched: 2. The CDR3 sequence: CASSVRGGANTGELFF. The CDR3, as DNA: TGTGCCAGCAGCGTCCGCGGGGGGGCGAACACCGGGGAGCTGTTTTTT.

This chain joins TRBV25-1 and TRBJ2-7, with 10 nucleotides matching TRBD1. The germline gives CDR1 MGHDK, CDR2 SYGVNS. Trimming at V came to 3 bases and at J to 2 bases, leaving 1 base not matched to a gene. This CDR3 has 14 amino acids. In nucleotides, the CDR3 is TGTGCCAGCAGTGAGGACAGGGGGACCTACGAGCAGTACTTC. This codes for CASSEDRGTYEQYF.

This rearrangement joins TRBV10-3 to TRBJ2-2; D ambiguous. V lost 4 bases and J lost 3, with 12 bases in between. CDR3 length: 15 amino acids. The germline V gene encodes CDR1 ENHRY and CDR2 SYGVKD. The CDR3 here is CAISGFTDDTGELFF. The CDR3 region has the DNA TGTGCCATCAGTGGGTTCACAGACGACACCGGGGAGCTGTTTTTT.

The sample holds a few counts of this clone. V gene TRBV5-8 combines with J gene TRBJ1-4; TRBD1 matches at 7 bases. Germline trimming cut 1 base from V and 5 bases from J; bases unmatched to any gene: 11. There are 17 residues in the CDR3. Germline V gives CDR1 SGHTS, CDR2 YDEGEE. The CDR3 DNA is TGTGCCAGCAGCTTGAGGGGACAGCGAGCCGGGAATGAAAAACTGTTTTTT. Residues: CASSLRGQRAGNEKLFF.

The chain joins TRBV4-2 to TRBJ1-2, with a weak D call TRBD1 (5 bases). The ends were cut back, 3 bases at V and 1 base at J, with 6 bases in the middle. Germline V lookup: CDR1 LGHNA, CDR2 YNFKEQ. The CDR3 contains 13 residues. CDR3 nucleotide sequence: TGTGCCAGCAGCCACGGGGGTAACTATGGCTACACCTTC. Translation: CASSHGGNYGYTF.

The V and J genes are TRBV7-3 and TRBJ2-3; TRBD2 agrees at 8 bases. This CDR3 is 15 amino acids long. Trimming took 5 bases from V and 4 from J; bases not matched to a gene: 8. Germline V gives CDR1 SGHTA, CDR2 FQGTGA. The CDR3 sequence: CASSPGTSSPDTQYF. CDR3 nucleotide sequence: TGTGCCAGCAGCCCCGGGACTAGTTCTCCAGATACGCAGTATTTT.

The chain employs TRBV19 and TRBJ2-1; 10 bases map to TRBD2. Germline CDR1 and CDR2: LNHDA and SQIVND (reference sequence). The CDR3 extends over 15 amino acids. J was trimmed by 6 bases and V by 5 bases; bases with no gene match: 7. CDR3 loop: CASSLTSGAVNEQFF. The CDR3 nucleotides read TGTGCCAGTAGTTTAACTAGCGGGGCTGTCAATGAGCAGTTCTTC.

The chain joins TRBV27 to TRBJ2-1; 10 nucleotides line up with TRBD2. Germline V gene lookup returns CDR1 MNHEY and CDR2 SMNVEV (reference sequence). The V segment lost 5 bases and the J segment 10 bases; nucleotides outside the gene matches: 14. The CDR3 has 16 residues. The DNA for the CDR3 is TGTGCCAGCAGTCCCCTAGCGGGGGACCCCTTAGGGGAGCAGTTCTTC. It encodes CASSPLAGDPLGEQFF.

The chain combines TRBV4-1 with TRBJ2-7; 8 bases agree with TRBD2. The CDR3 runs 14 residues. Germline lookup yields CDR1 MGHRA and CDR2 YSYEKL. The J segment lost 4 bases and the V segment lost 1 base, leaving 3 bases of the junction unmatched. The CDR3 reads CASSQVGGGYEQYF. The CDR3 nucleotides are TGCGCCAGCAGCCAAGTCGGGGGGGGGTACGAGCAGTACTTC.

This clone was seen just once. The junction differs from germline at one of its ends, possibly a read error. V usage is TRBV7-9 and J usage is TRBJ2-1; the D gene is possibly TRBD2 (6 bases). CDR3 length: 17 amino acids. The germline gives CDR1 SEHNR, CDR2 FQNEAQ (reference sequence). DNA for the CDR3: TGTTCCAGCAGCTTAGGAGAGGAGGGCAGAAGAAGGAATGAGCAGTTCTTC. It is translated as CSSSLGEEGRRRNEQFF.